This T cell receptor beta chain was identified during a study of blood T cell repertoires in COVID-19. On the study more broadly: Whether acute or convalescent, the COVID-19 samples came from the United States, Italy and Spain.

CDR3 length: 14 residues. Germline assignment: CDR1 SGHRS and CDR2 YFSETQ. Trimming took 4 bases from V and 4 from J, leaving 13 bases between them. The table came from immunoSEQ multiplex PCR; TCRdb's copy has only in-frame clones and leaves some out. The sample carries 150,000 to 200,000 clones, about nine tenths recorded once. The sequenced material came from peripheral blood. The rearrangement joins TRBV5-1 to TRBJ2-3; D unresolved. This receptor was obtained from a man younger than 35 who had recovered from COVID-19. The DNA of the CDR3 is TGCGCCAGCAGCCCCCTCCTTCCTCCAGATACGCAGTATTTT. Its translation: CASSPLLPPDTQYF.